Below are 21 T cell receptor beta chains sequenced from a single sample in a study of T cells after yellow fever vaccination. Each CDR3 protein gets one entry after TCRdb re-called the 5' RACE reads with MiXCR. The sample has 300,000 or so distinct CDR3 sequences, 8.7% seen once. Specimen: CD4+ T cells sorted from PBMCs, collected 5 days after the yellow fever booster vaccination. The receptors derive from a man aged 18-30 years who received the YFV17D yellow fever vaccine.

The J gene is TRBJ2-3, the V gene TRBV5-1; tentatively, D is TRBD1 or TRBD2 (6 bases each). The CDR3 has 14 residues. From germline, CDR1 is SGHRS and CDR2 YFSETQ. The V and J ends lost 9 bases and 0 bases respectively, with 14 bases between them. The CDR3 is CATGARGSTDTQYF. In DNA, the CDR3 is TGCGCCACGGGGGCCAGGGGAAGCACAGATACGCAGTATTTT.

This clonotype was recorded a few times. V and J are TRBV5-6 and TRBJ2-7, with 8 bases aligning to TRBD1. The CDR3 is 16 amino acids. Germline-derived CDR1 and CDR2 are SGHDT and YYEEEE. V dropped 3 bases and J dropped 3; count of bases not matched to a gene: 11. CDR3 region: CASSYLTGASVYEQYF. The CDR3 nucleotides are TGTGCCAGCAGCTACCTGACAGGGGCCTCGGTCTACGAGCAGTACTTC.

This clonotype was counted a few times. The DNA for the CDR3 is TGTGCCAGCAGCTTAAACATTGGCTATGAGCAGTTCTTC. Amino acid sequence: CASSLNIGYEQFF. The chain carries TRBV11-3 and TRBJ2-1; D unresolved. Germline CDR1 and CDR2: SGHNT and YENEEA. The CDR3 is 13 amino acids. The V gene lost 2 bases and the J gene lost 8 bases, with 10 bases spanning the gap.

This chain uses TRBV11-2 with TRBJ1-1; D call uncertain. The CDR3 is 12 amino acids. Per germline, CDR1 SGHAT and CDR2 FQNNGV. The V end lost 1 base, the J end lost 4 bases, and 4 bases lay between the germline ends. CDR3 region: CASSLGFTEAFF. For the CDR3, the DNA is TGTGCCAGCAGCTTAGGGTTCACTGAAGCTTTCTTT.

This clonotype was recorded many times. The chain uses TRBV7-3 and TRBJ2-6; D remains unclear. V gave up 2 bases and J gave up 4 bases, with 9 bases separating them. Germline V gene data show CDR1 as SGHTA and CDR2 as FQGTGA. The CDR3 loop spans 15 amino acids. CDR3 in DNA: TGTGCCAGCAGCTTAGCGGCCTCCGGGGCCAACGTCCTGACTTTC. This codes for CASSLAASGANVLTF.

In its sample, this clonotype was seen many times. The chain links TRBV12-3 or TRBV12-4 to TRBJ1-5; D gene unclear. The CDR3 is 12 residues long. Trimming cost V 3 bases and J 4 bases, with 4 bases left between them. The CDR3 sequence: CASSFGNQPQHF. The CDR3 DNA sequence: TGTGCCAGCAGTTTCGGGAATCAGCCCCAGCATTTT.

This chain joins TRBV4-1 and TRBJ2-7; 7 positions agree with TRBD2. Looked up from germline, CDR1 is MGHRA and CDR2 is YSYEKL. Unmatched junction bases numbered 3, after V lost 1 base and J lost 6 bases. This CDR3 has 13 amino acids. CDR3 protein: CASSQGPGGEQYV. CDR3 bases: TGCGCCAGCAGCCAAGGCCCGGGGGGCGAGCAGTACGTC.

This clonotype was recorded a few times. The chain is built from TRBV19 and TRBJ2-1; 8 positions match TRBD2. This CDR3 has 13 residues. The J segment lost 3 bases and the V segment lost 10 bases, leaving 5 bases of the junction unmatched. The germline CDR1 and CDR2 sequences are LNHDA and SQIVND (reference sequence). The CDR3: CATQRGNYNEQFF. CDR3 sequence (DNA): TGTGCCACACAGCGGGGGAACTACAATGAGCAGTTCTTC.

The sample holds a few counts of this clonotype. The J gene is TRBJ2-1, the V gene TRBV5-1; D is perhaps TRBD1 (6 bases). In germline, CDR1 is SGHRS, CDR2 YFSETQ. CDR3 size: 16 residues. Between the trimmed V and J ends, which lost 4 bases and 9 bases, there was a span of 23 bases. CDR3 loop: CASSVGVRAGEGEQFF. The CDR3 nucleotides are TGCGCCAGCAGCGTAGGCGTTAGAGCAGGGGAAGGTGAGCAGTTCTTC.

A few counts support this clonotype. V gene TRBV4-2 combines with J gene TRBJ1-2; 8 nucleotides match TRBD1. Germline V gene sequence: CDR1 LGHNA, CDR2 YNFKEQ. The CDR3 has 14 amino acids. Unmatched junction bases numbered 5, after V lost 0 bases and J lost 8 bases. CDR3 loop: CASSQEQGAGGYTF. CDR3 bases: TGTGCCAGCAGCCAAGAGCAGGGGGCGGGGGGCTACACCTTC.

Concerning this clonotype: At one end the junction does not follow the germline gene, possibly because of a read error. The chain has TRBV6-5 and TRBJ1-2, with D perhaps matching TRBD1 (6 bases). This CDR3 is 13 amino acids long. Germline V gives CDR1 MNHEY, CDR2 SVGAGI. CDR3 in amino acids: CASTLTGSYSYTF. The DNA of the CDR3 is TGTGCCAGCACCCTAACAGGGAGCTATAGCTACACCTTC.

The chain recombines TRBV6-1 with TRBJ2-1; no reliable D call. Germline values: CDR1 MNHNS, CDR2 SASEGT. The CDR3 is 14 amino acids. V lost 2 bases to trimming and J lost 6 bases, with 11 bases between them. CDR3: CASSEFGRGNEQFF. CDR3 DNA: TGTGCCAGCAGTGAATTTGGGCGAGGCAATGAGCAGTTCTTC.

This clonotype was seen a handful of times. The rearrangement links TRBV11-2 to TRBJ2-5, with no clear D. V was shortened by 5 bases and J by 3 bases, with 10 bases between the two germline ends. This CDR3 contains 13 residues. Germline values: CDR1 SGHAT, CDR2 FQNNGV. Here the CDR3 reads CASSIGPKETQYF. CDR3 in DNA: TGTGCCAGCAGCATCGGACCCAAAGAGACCCAGTACTTC.

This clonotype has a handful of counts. The CDR3 bases are TGTGCCAGCAGCCAAGTGGCAGGGGGGAACACTGAAGCTTTCTTT. Translating gives CASSQVAGGNTEAFF. V gene TRBV3-1 combines with J gene TRBJ1-1; 7 bases fit TRBD1. Germline loops: CDR1 LGHDT, CDR2 YNNKEL (reference sequence). The junction had 3 bases not matched to a gene; V was cut back by 1 base and J by 1 base. The CDR3 is 15 residues long.

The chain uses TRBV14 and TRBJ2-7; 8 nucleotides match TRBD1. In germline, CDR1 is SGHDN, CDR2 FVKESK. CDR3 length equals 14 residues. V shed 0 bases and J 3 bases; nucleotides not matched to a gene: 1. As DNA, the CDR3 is TGTGCCAGCAGCCAAGAGACAGGGGTCTACGAGCAGTACTTC. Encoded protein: CASSQETGVYEQYF.

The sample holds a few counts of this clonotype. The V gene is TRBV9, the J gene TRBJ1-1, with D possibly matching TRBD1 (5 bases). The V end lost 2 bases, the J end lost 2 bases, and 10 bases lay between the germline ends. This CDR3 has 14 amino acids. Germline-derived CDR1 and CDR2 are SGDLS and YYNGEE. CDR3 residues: CASSVRGANTEAFF. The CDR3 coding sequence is TGTGCCAGCAGCGTCAGAGGGGCCAACACTGAAGCTTTCTTT. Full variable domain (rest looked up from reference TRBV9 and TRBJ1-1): DSGVTQTPKHLITATGQRVTLRCSPRSGDLSVYWYQQSLDQGLQFLIQYYNGEERAKGNILERFSAQQFPDLHSELNLSSLELGDSALYFCASSVRGANTEAFFGQGTRLTVV.

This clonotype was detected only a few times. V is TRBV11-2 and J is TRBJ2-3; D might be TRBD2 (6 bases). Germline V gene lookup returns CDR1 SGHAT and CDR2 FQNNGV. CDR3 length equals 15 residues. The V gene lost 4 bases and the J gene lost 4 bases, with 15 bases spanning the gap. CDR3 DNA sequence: TGTGCCAGCAGCTCCCGGACTATGAGGGCAGATACGCAGTATTTT. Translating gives CASSSRTMRADTQYF. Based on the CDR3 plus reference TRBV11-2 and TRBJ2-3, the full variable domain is EAGVAQSPRYKIIEKRQSVAFWCNPISGHATLYWYQQILGQGPKLLIQFQNNGVVDDSQLPKDRFSAERLKGVDSTLKIQPAKLEDSAVYLCASSSRTMRADTQYFGPGTRLTVL.

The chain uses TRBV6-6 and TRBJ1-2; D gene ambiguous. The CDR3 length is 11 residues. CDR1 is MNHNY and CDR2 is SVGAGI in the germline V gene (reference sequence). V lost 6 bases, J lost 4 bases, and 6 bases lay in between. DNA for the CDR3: TGTGCCAGCAGCCCTCCCTATGGCTACACCTTC. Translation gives CASSPPYGYTF.

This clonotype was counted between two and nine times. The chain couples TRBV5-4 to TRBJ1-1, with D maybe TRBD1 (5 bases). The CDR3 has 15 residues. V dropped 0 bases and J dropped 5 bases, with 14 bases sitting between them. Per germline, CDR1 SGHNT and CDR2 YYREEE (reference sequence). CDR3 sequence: CASSLGGTGGTEAFF. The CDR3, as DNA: TGTGCCAGCAGCTTGGGTGGCACTGGGGGAACTGAAGCTTTCTTT.

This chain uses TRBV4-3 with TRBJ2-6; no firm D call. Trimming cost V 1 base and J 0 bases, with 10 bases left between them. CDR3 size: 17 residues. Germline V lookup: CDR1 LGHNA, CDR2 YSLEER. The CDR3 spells CASSQGSSPSGANVLTF. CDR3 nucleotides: TGCGCCAGCAGCCAAGGGTCCAGCCCCTCTGGGGCCAACGTCCTGACTTTC.

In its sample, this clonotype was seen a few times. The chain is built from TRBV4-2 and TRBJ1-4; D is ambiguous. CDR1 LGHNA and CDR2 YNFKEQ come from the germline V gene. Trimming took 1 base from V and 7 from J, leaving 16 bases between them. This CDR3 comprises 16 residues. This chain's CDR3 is CASSQGGNWEGEKLFF. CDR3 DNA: TGTGCCAGCAGCCAAGGTGGGAACTGGGAGGGTGAAAAACTGTTTTTT.